This T cell receptor (beta chain) stems from a study of blood T cells in healthy people across ages. Study observations and caveats: Not knowing donor CMV status may have confounded expanded clonotype changes.

Together with a sample-barcoded 5' primer, a J-beta primer mix was included in a second PCR lasting 7 to 11 cycles. Each TCR beta cDNA got a 12-nucleotide random molecular identifier. TCRdb fed the 5' RACE reads into MiXCR, producing one record per CDR3 protein. Among roughly 680,000 distinct CDR3 sequences listed, under 65% were seen once. Losses at the gene ends were 2 bases for V and 7 bases for J; bases not matched to a gene: 13. CDR3 length equals 16 residues. Germline-derived CDR1 and CDR2 are SGHVS and FNYEAQ. Details on this clonotype: No antigen is known for it. A much larger clone is a single base away; this may be a read error.

Sequencing was performed on blood. The chain carries TRBV7-6 and TRBJ2-5, with 7 bases that match TRBD1. The TCR originated in a woman older than 75 in good health. CDR3 nucleotide sequence: TGTGCCAGCAGCTTATCCCGACAGGGCGTTAGCAGGACCCAGTACTTC. It is translated as CASSLSRQGVSRTQYF.